This T cell receptor (beta chain) was captured by sequencing in a study of early T cells in non-severe SARS-CoV-2 infection (dated by TCRdb to the early 2020s). Concerning the study at large: Bulk RNA from unsorted whole blood was used for TCR sequencing, so alpha and beta chains could not be paired.

The paper's findings and limits, for the study overall: VDJdb matching was skewed toward anti-spike CD8 responses and likely underestimated virus-specific expansions by missing private and CD4 specificities.

Via the germline V gene (reference sequence), CDR1 is SEHNR and CDR2 FQNEAQ. The CDR3 spans 13 residues, from the cysteine through the phenylalanine. Of all the DNA, just the CDR3 is kept, 39 bases in frame from base 1. The V end loses 1 base and the J end loses 3 bases, and a stretch of 6 bases separates them. The sample holds many counts of this clonotype. The antigen this receptor binds is unknown. Qualities for individual bases were not recorded, and no much larger clone is one base off. Libraries were prepared through 5' RACE. Sequencing took place on a NextSeq 500. Unique molecular identifiers were attached to individual cDNA molecules in the TCR library protocol so that sequencing error and PCR bias could be corrected. Both TCR alpha and beta chains were sequenced, and tight co-correlation was observed between alpha and beta sequence abundances in each sample. The paper's processing steps were these. Decombinator V4 was used to annotate the V gene, J gene and CDR3 of the TCR sequences. TCRs were defined as expanded if a significant change between any two time points was detected under a Poisson model with p below 0.0001. TCR abundances were normalised to the total number of TCRs sequenced per sample and were expressed as counts per million. MAIT TCRs were defined by TRAV1-2 paired with TRAJ12, TRAJ20 or TRAJ33, and iNKT TCRs by TRAV10 paired with TRAJ18. VDJdb, accessed 1 November 2021, was searched for CMV, EBV and SARS-CoV-2 annotated TCRs, excluding TCRs annotated for multiple antigens. TCRdb reanalyzed the raw reads on its own, using fastp at Q25 for trimming and MiXCR for clone calling, and kept in-frame beta chains. Duplicate CDR3 protein sequences are folded into a single record with the most common DNA and genes. In this record, the V and J calls reflect TCRdb's handling and not the investigators' own analysis. The sample data list 100,000 to 150,000 distinct CDR3 sequences, and 14% to 15% of these were observed just once. The ten largest account for roughly 22% of the sample.

The study was a case-control design nested within a healthcare worker cohort in London, UK, with weekly nasopharyngeal swab PCR tests and blood sampling. Healthcare workers were recruited between 23 and 31 March 2020, during the week of the UK lockdown, and were followed weekly for up to roughly 15 weeks. The TCR was taken from an adult who was a healthcare worker with PCR-confirmed SARS-CoV-2 infection or an uninfected control (not recorded which). The sequence is built from TRBV7-9 and TRBJ1-1; the D gene assignment is ambiguous. The sample consisted of whole blood. The sequence in DNA is TGTGCCAGCAGCTTAGACGAGTACACTGAAGCTTTCTTT. This translates into CASSLDEYTEAFF.